This T cell receptor (beta chain) was profiled in a study of low-dose radiotherapy and immunotherapy resistance in tumors. About the research overall: The study gave Cohort 2 1 Gy per fraction every two weeks, totaling 13 Gy over 26 weeks. The treatment that patients received was intravenous nivolumab 240 mg every two weeks plus ipilimumab 1 mg/kg every six weeks. Starting cycle 1 day 1, oral aspirin 300 mg was given daily for four cycles.

Primers targeting TRAV and TRBV primed first-strand cDNA, covering alpha and beta chains. TCRs underwent approximately 20 PCR cycles of amplification with a constant-region primer and V-primer adapter. In vitro transcription served to amplify the isolated mRNA. Via MiXCR, TCRdb re-called the reads, giving one row per CDR3 protein. The table has some 57,000 distinct CDR3 sequences, less than 30% seen once; the top ten hold 6.5% to 7%. Trimming left V 4 bases short and J 4 bases short, with 14 bases between. Per germline, CDR1 LNHDA and CDR2 SQIVND (reference sequence). There are 16 residues in the CDR3. The time point denotes: after trial treatment. Stated treatment: LDRT plus nivolumab, ipilimumab, low-dose cyclophosphamide and aspirin (RACIN trial). This clonotype came up many times.

This chain joins TRBV19 and TRBJ2-6; no clear D gene. The material sequenced was PBMCs, taken after low-dose radiotherapy plus immunotherapy. The receptor's source is a male donor with prostate cancer. This CDR3 is CASSKPGTSGANVLTF. The CDR3 nucleotides are TGTGCCAGTAGTAAGCCCGGCACGTCCGGGGCCAACGTCCTGACTTTC.